The rows below give T cell receptor beta chains drawn from one sample of a study of cytomegalovirus exposure and HLA in healthy donors. Sequencing was performed with immunoSEQ multiplex PCR; in TCRdb, only in-frame clones are kept and a portion is missing. The sample lists some 120,000 clones, around 75% occurring once. Source material: PBMCs. The receptors derive from a man aged 60 to 75 in good health and CMV-seropositive. Both conserved end residues are part of each CDR3. A D gene is named only where the DNA matches it firmly. Rows give clone size only sometimes, using once, few, many, or a class for an expanded clone.

v_gene,j_gene,d_gene,abundance,CDR3nt,CDR3aa
TRBV2,TRBJ2-5,TRBD2,.,TGTGCCAGCAGGGGAGGGGCTACCCAAGAGACCCAGTACTTC,CASRGGATQETQYF
TRBV10-3,TRBJ2-1,.,few,TGTGCCATCAGTGAACAAGCGGAGATCGCCTACAATGAGCAGTTCTTC,CAISEQAEIAYNEQFF
TRBV7-7,TRBJ1-1,.,.,TGTGCTAGCAGCTTTAAGGGACAAGAACCGAACACTGAAGCTTTCTTT,CASSFKGQEPNTEAFF
TRBV7-9,TRBJ1-4,.,few,TGTGCCAGCAGCTTAAGGGTGGCAGGGCTTAATGAAAAACTGTTTTTT,CASSLRVAGLNEKLFF
TRBV7-8,TRBJ1-1,.,.,TGTGCCAGCAGCCTGGCCCGGGGTTCTGAAGCTTTCTTT,CASSLARGSEAFF
TRBV7-3,TRBJ2-5,.,.,TGTGCCAGCAGCCGGGACTCACAAGAGACCCAGTACTTC,CASSRDSQETQYF
TRBV6-4,TRBJ1-2,.,.,TGTGCCAGCAGTGTGGGGGCCAACTATGGCTACACCTTC,CASSVGANYGYTF
TRBV5-1,TRBJ2-5,.,.,TGCGCCAGCAGCCCAGGCGGGACGGCGGGGGAGACCCAGTACTTC,CASSPGGTAGETQYF
TRBV11-3,TRBJ2-1,TRBD2,once,TGTGCCAGCAGCTTAGACCACGAAGTGTGGACTAGCGGATACAATGAGCAGTTCTTC,CASSLDHEVWTSGYNEQFF
TRBV7-3,TRBJ2-1,TRBD1,.,TGTGCCAGCAGCACCGACAGGGGTGGGTACAATGAGCAGTTCTTC,CASSTDRGGYNEQFF
TRBV5-4,TRBJ2-5,.,.,TGTGCCAGCAGCTTACAGGGAGGGGAGACCCAGTACTTC,CASSLQGGETQYF
TRBV5-6,TRBJ1-3,.,few,TGTGCCAGCAAGGCCAGGGCGTACGGAAACACCATATATTTT,CASKARAYGNTIYF
TRBV7-2,TRBJ2-7,TRBD1,.,TGTGCCAGCAGCTTAAGTTTACGGGACAGGGGAGAGGAGCAGTACTTC,CASSLSLRDRGEEQYF
TRBV28,TRBJ1-1,.,.,TGTGCCCTAACAAGGGGCGGGGGGTTGATCACTGAAGCTTTCTTT,CALTRGGGLITEAFF
TRBV14,TRBJ1-1,TRBD1,.,TGTGCCAGCAGCCGCCGGGACAGCACTGAAGCTTTCTTT,CASSRRDSTEAFF
TRBV6-1,TRBJ1-1,TRBD1,.,TGTGCCAGCAGACAAAGACAGGGGAACACTGAAGCTTTCTTT,CASRQRQGNTEAFF
TRBV18,TRBJ1-1,.,.,TGTGCCAGCTTGGGAGGGAGGACTGAAGCTTTCTTT,CASLGGRTEAFF
TRBV5-6,TRBJ1-6,.,.,TGTGCCAGCAGCTTGGTGGATGCAGGTTCAGCCCTCCACTTT,CASSLVDAGSALHF
TRBV2,TRBJ2-1,TRBD1,.,TGTGCCAGCACTTCGGACAGGGTCGACGGCAATGAGCAGTTCTTC,CASTSDRVDGNEQFF
TRBV7-2,TRBJ2-7,.,.,TGTGCCAGCAGCTTAGACAGCCCAGCCTACGAGCAGTACTTC,CASSLDSPAYEQYF